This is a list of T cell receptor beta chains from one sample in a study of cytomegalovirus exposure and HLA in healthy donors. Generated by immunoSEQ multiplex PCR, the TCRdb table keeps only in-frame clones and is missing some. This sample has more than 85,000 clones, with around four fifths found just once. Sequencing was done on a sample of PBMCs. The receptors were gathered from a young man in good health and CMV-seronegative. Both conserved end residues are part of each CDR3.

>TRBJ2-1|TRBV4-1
CASSHEEVAGDYNEQFF
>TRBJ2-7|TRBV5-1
CASSLPGTSYEQYF
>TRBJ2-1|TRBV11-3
CASSLGRGFDEQFF
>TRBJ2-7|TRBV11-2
CASSRNSAEQYF
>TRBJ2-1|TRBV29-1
CSASGSSWDEQFF
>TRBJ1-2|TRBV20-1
CSAQSGGGYTF
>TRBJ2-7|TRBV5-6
CASSFNPAELKTPLYEQYF
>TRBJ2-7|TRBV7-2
CASQPGGQGAGEQYF
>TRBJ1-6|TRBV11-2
CASSLGSSPNSPLHF
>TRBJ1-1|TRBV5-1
CASSLVYRGPNTEAFF
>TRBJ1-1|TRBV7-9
CASSLGPGGNTEAFF
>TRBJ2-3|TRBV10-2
CASSDPTDTQYF
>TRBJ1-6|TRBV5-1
CASSLAGRRNSPLHF
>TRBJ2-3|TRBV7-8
CASRPNPQGTDTQYF
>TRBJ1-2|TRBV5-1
CASSLGTGDNGYTF
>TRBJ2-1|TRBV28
CASGPTGSVAYNEQFF
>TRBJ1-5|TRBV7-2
CASSSTGGGGQPQHF
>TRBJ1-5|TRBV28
CASTGFNQPQHF
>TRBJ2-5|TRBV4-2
CASSQDPSGALQETQYF
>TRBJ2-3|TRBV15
CATSRDQGVGTDTQYF
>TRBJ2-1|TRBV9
CASKPPGQGTGNEQFF
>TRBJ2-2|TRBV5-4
CASSPGTSGSRVVAGELFF
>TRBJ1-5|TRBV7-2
CASSLGDLNQPQHF
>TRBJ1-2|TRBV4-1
CASSQDPYQTGKDF
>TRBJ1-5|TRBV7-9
CASSLGGISNQPQHF
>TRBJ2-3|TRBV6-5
CASRRPGGAQYF
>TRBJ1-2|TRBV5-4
CASSSQMTGGELGYTF
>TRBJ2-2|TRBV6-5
CASGLAGGHTGELFF
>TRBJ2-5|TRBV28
CASSLASGTNRETQYF
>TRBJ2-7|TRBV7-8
CASSLQGYEQYF
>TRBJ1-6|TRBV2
CASSPQGLYNSPLHF
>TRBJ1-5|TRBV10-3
CAISGQGGNQPQHF
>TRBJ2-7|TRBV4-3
CASSQVPGKYEQYF
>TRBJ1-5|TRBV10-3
CAISEGQGTQPQHF
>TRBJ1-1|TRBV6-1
CASSERNLNTEAFF
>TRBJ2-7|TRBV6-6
CASTTSSYEQYF
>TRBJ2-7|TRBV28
CASRLQGSYYEQYF
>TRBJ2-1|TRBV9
CASSVAGTYNEQFF
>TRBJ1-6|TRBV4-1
CASSQDGTGGYSPLHF
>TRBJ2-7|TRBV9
CASSGTSGPYEQYF
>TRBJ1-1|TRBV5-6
CASSWEQGDTEAFF